The 21 T cell receptor beta chains in this list originate from one sample, sequenced in a study of graft-versus-host responses after intestinal transplantation. TCRdb's copy holds only in-frame clones and misses some; the assay was immunoSEQ multiplex PCR. The sample records 98,000 or so clones, more than 85% being singletons. These receptors' antigens are unknown. The sample was unstimulated CD4+ T cells sorted from spleen or lymph node cells, taken before intestinal transplant. The receptor set was obtained from a human donor who received an intestinal transplant.

The chain is built from TRBV7-3 and TRBJ2-2, with a tentative D call TRBD1 (5 bases). Germline V gives CDR1 SGHTA, CDR2 FQGTGA. Trimming removed 5 bases from V and 2 bases from J, with 9 bases in between. This CDR3 comprises 14 residues. Here the CDR3 DNA reads TGTGCCAGCAGCGTACAGGAAAACACCGGGGAGCTGTTTTTT. Translation: CASSVQENTGELFF.

The chain couples TRBV30 to TRBJ2-3; possibly TRBD1 or TRBD2 for D (5 bases each). V was clipped by 4 bases and J by 3 bases, with 14 bases between them. CDR1 GTSNPN and CDR2 SVGIG come from the germline V gene (reference sequence). This CDR3 contains 14 residues. The CDR3 reads CAWTDGTETDTQYF. The CDR3 coding sequence is TGTGCCTGGACCGACGGGACGGAGACAGATACGCAGTATTTT.

The J gene is TRBJ1-2, the V gene TRBV18, with D uncertain. Trimming pared 2 bases from V and 3 bases from J, leaving 7 bases between. CDR3 length: 13 amino acids. Germline loops: CDR1 KGHSH, CDR2 LQKENI. The CDR3 nucleotides read TGTGCCAGCTCACCAGGGAGCGACTATGGCTACACCTTC. Its translation is CASSPGSDYGYTF. The entire variable domain, with the rest obtained from reference TRBV18 and TRBJ1-2, is as follows: NAGVMQNPRHLVRRRGQEARLRCSPMKGHSHVYWYRQLPEEGLKFMVYLQKENIIDESGMPKERFSAEFPKEGPSILRIQQVVRGDSAAYFCASSPGSDYGYTFGSGTRLTVV.

The V and J genes are TRBV10-1 and TRBJ2-3; TRBD1 or TRBD2 may be the D gene (5 bases each). Germline V gene data show CDR1 as WNHNN and CDR2 as SYGVQD (reference sequence). Trimming left V 2 bases short and J 9 bases short, with 12 bases between. The CDR3 has 13 residues. The CDR3 is CASSEQVWGTQYF. The CDR3 region has the DNA TGCGCCAGCAGTGAGCAGGTTTGGGGGACGCAGTATTTT.

The genes are TRBV4-1 and TRBJ1-4; D perhaps matches TRBD1 (5 bases). The ends were cut back, 8 bases at V and 0 bases at J, with 10 bases in the middle. CDR3 size: 14 residues. The germline CDR1 and CDR2 sequences are MGHRA and YSYEKL. This CDR3 reads CASRRGATNEKLFF. The CDR3 region has the DNA TGCGCCAGCCGCCGGGGGGCAACTAATGAAAAACTGTTTTTT.

The V and J genes are TRBV7-2 and TRBJ2-5; 9 bases are a match to TRBD2. CDR3 length: 15 amino acids. CDR1 is SGHTA, CDR2 FQGNSA, per germline. Unmatched junction bases numbered 5, after V lost 3 bases and J lost 3 bases. The CDR3 sequence: CASSFYRLAEETQYF. CDR3 nucleotides: TGTGCCAGCAGCTTCTACAGACTAGCGGAAGAGACCCAGTACTTC.

This chain joins TRBV5-1 and TRBJ2-6; D is uncertain. CDR3 size: 16 residues. With 1 base removed from V and 0 bases from J, the gap between germline ends came to 8 bases. Germline V gene sequence: CDR1 SGHRS, CDR2 YFSETQ. CDR3 DNA sequence: TGCGCCAGCAGCTTGAGAGCCGGCTCTGGGGCCAACGTCCTGACTTTC. Its translation: CASSLRAGSGANVLTF.

Of note for this clone: Mismatch with germline at one junction end may stem from a read error. V gene TRBV2 combines with J gene TRBJ2-7, with TRBD2 matching over 13 bases. Germline V CDR1 and CDR2: SNHLY, FYNNEI. This CDR3 comprises 12 residues. Written as DNA, the CDR3 is TGTGCCAGCAAGGGACTAGCGGGGACGTGGAACTTC. This codes for CASKGLAGTWNF. Using reference TRBV2 and TRBJ2-7 for the parts outside the CDR3, the full variable domain is EPEVTQTPSHQVTQMGQEVILRCVPISNHLYFYWYRQILGQKVEFLVSFYNNEISEKSEIFDDQFSVERPDGSNFTLKIRSTKLEDSAMYFCASKGLAGTWNFGPGTRLTVT.

This chain joins TRBV11-2 and TRBJ2-2; D remains unclear. In germline, CDR1 is SGHAT, CDR2 FQNNGV. This CDR3 spans 14 amino acids. Trimming pared 1 base from V and 1 base from J, leaving 4 bases between. The CDR3 here is CASSLARNTGELFF. The CDR3 bases are TGTGCCAGCAGCTTAGCTCGGAACACCGGGGAGCTGTTTTTT.

The genes are TRBV19 and TRBJ2-6; D gene ambiguous. Germline CDR1 and CDR2: LNHDA and SQIVND (reference sequence). The CDR3 totals 14 residues. V gave up 6 bases and J gave up 0 bases, with 6 bases separating them. The CDR3 spells CASSRSSGANVLTF. DNA of the CDR3: TGTGCCAGTAGCAGGAGCTCTGGGGCCAACGTCCTGACTTTC.

This clone turned up a few times. The rearrangement links TRBV6-1 to TRBJ1-3; a possible D gene is TRBD1 (6 bases). The CDR3 loop spans 16 amino acids. CDR1 and CDR2 from the germline V gene are MNHNS and SASEGT. V lost 1 base and J 0 bases, leaving 10 bases between the germline ends. CDR3 protein: CASSEGQASSGNTIYF. CDR3 in DNA: TGTGCCAGCAGTGAAGGACAGGCGAGCTCTGGAAACACCATATATTTT.

This clone is judged medium-sized. V usage is TRBV9 and J usage is TRBJ1-6; 7 bases agree with TRBD1. The germline CDR1 and CDR2 sequences are SGDLS and YYNGEE. J lost 8 bases, V lost 4 bases, and 9 bases had no gene match. This CDR3 region has 15 residues. In nucleotides, the CDR3 is TGTGCCAGCAGCCCTCGACAGGGCCAAGATTCACCCCTCCACTTT. Its protein product is CASSPRQGQDSPLHF.

The J gene is TRBJ2-1, the V gene TRBV11-2; D remains ambiguous. Trimming removed 5 bases from V and 6 bases from J, with 17 bases in between. Germline values: CDR1 SGHAT, CDR2 FQNNGV. CDR3 length equals 15 residues. CDR3 sequence reads: CASSPALPRGNEQFF. The CDR3 DNA reads TGTGCCAGCAGCCCCGCTCTACCGCGAGGCAATGAGCAGTTCTTC.

This sequence joins TRBV6-1 and TRBJ2-2, with TRBD2 identical over 12 bases. With V trimmed by 5 bases and J by 6 bases, 4 bases remained unmatched. CDR1 and CDR2 (germline): MNHNS, SASEGT. The CDR3 sequence is 15 residues long. CDR3 bases: TGTGCCAGCAGTTCACTAGCGGGAGGAGCCGGGGAGCTGTTTTTT. Encoded protein: CASSSLAGGAGELFF.

The chain couples TRBV7-3 to TRBJ2-3; 7 nucleotides agree with TRBD1. After removal of 5 bases from V and 1 base from J, the junction contained 3 bases not matched to a gene. This CDR3 spans 14 amino acids. CDR1 and CDR2 from the germline V gene are SGHTA and FQGTGA. In DNA form, the CDR3 reads TGTGCCAGCAGCCCAGGACAGGGCACAGATACGCAGTATTTT. As protein: CASSPGQGTDTQYF. Looking up the rest from reference TRBV7-3 and TRBJ2-3 gives the full variable domain: GAGVSQTPSNKVTEKGKYVELRCDPISGHTALYWYRQSLGQGPEFLIYFQGTGAADDSGLPNDRFFAVRPEGSVSTLKIQRTERGDSAVYLCASSPGQGTDTQYFGPGTRLTVL.

The chain joins TRBV11-2 to TRBJ2-1, with 7 bases fitting TRBD1. CDR1 is SGHAT, CDR2 FQNNGV, per germline. J was trimmed by 4 bases and V by 8 bases; bases with no gene match: 5. The CDR3 is made up of 13 amino acids. The CDR3 protein is CASSQGPYNEQFF. CDR3 DNA: TGTGCCAGCTCACAGGGGCCGTACAATGAGCAGTTCTTC.

This clone appeared once. The rearrangement links TRBV4-2 to TRBJ2-1; 7 positions match TRBD2. CDR3 length: 12 amino acids. The V gene's germline CDR1 is LGHNA and CDR2 YNFKEQ. V was pared by 4 bases and J by 12 bases, with 6 bases of the junction left unmatched. The CDR3 DNA follows: TGTGCCAGCAGCCTAGAAGCGGGACCGCAGTTCTTC. Protein sequence: CASSLEAGPQFF.

V is TRBV29-1 and J is TRBJ1-1; 10 nucleotides align to TRBD1. With 7 bases clipped from V and 9 bases from J, the junction kept 8 bases outside the gene matches. Germline-derived CDR1 and CDR2 are SQVTM and ANQGSEA. The CDR3 sequence is 12 residues long. The CDR3 nucleotides are TGCAGCGCATTTACGGGACAGGGGAAAGCTTTCTTT. Amino acid sequence: CSAFTGQGKAFF.

Only a few counts were recorded for this clone. The CDR3 sequence: CASSHGQAGGYTF. The DNA for the CDR3 is TGTGCCAGCAGTCACGGACAGGCAGGGGGCTACACCTTC. This sequence joins TRBV27 and TRBJ1-2, with 7 bases aligning to TRBD1. Germline lookup yields CDR1 MNHEY and CDR2 SMNVEV (reference sequence). Trimming cost V 5 bases and J 8 bases; bases outside gene matches: 8. The CDR3 is made up of 13 amino acids.

The V and J genes are TRBV6-5 and TRBJ2-3; D call uncertain. The CDR3 runs to 14 residues. In germline, CDR1 is MNHEY, CDR2 SVGAGI. Trimming removed 5 bases at V and 10 bases at J, with 19 bases between. The chain's CDR3 is CASSELFWSVSQYF. The CDR3 DNA reads as TGTGCCAGCAGTGAATTGTTTTGGAGCGTATCGCAGTATTTT.

This chain joins TRBV2 and TRBJ1-1; no firm D call. Trimming removed 3 bases at V and 3 bases at J, with 2 bases between. CDR1 and CDR2 from the germline V gene are SNHLY and FYNNEI. The CDR3 runs to 11 residues. The CDR3 DNA sequence: TGTGCCAGCAGTGAGGACACTGAAGCTTTCTTT. Translating it yields CASSEDTEAFF.